This T cell receptor (beta chain) appears in the sequencing data of a study of OX40 agonist ivuxolimab in advanced cancers. Study-level information: Patients were treated with intravenous ivuxolimab, dosed at 0.01 to 10 mg/kg and infused every 2 weeks. A male proportion of about 84% was recorded, with mean age 60 years and range roughly 23 to 79. The eligibility criteria allowed prior anti-PD-1, anti-PD-L1 or anti-CTLA-4 therapy, and about 40% had some.

This clone was seen a single time. In germline, CDR1 is MDHEN, CDR2 SYDVKM. The J segment lost 3 bases and the V segment lost 11 bases, leaving 7 bases of the junction unmatched. CDR3 length: 14 amino acids. Sequenced by immunoSEQ multiplex PCR; TCRdb stores in-frame clones only, minus some. The table has tens of thousands of clones, about 80% seen once. This clonotype was sampled from an adult with an advanced solid tumor such as melanoma, head and neck, liver or kidney cancer. The chain employs TRBV28 and TRBJ1-6, with TRBD1 identical over 7 bases. The sample consisted of CD4+ or CD8+ T cells sorted from blood, taken in a trial of the OX40 agonist ivuxolimab. The CDR3 region has the DNA TGTGCCTCCCTTGGGGACAGCTATAATTCACCCCTCCACTTT. This sequence encodes CASLGDSYNSPLHF.